One sample yielded the 15 T cell receptor beta chains listed below, sequenced in a study of a mutant IDH1 vaccine in newly diagnosed glioma. The time point denotes: week 47, end of study. Each dose of the vaccine consisted of 300 ug of mutant IDH1 20-mer peptide, with topical imiquimod. The table came from immunoSEQ multiplex PCR; TCRdb's copy has only in-frame clones and leaves some out. The repertoire holds some 20,000 clones, with approximately 81% as singletons. These receptors' antigens are unknown. The sequencing here drew on PBMCs, taken from a glioma patient whose treatment included an IDH1 peptide vaccine. These receptors were taken from a middle-aged man with glioma.

Only a few counts were recorded for this clone. V and J are TRBV6-1 and TRBJ2-2, with TRBD2 as a possible D gene (5 bases). Deletions cut 4 bases from V and 6 bases from J, with 9 bases between. The CDR3 consists of 13 residues. Germline V gene lookup returns CDR1 MNHNS and CDR2 SASEGT. CDR3 DNA sequence: TGTGCCAGCAGTGCGCGAGGGCCCGGGGAGCTGTTTTTT. It encodes CASSARGPGELFF.

V is TRBV9 and J is TRBJ2-7, with D maybe TRBD2 (5 bases). CDR1 is SGDLS and CDR2 is YYNGEE in the germline V gene. The CDR3 totals 14 residues. The V and J ends lost 2 bases and 2 bases respectively, with 11 bases between them. The CDR3 here is CASSVGDGTYEQYF. CDR3 bases: TGTGCCAGCAGCGTTGGCGACGGGACCTACGAGCAGTACTTC.

V is TRBV18 and J is TRBJ1-1; D is unresolved. CDR1 is KGHSH, CDR2 LQKENI, per germline. This CDR3 region has 15 residues. Trimming left V 3 bases short and J 0 bases short, with 11 bases between. In DNA form, the CDR3 reads TGTGCCAGCTCACCCCGAGCAGTGATGAACACTGAAGCTTTCTTT. Residues: CASSPRAVMNTEAFF.

This sequence joins TRBV7-6 and TRBJ1-1; weak D call: TRBD1 (5 bases). V lost 2 bases to trimming and J lost 1 base, with 11 bases between them. CDR3 length equals 15 residues. Germline-derived CDR1 and CDR2 are SGHVS and FNYEAQ. The CDR3 sequence is CASSLRGWGNTEAFF. The CDR3 DNA reads TGTGCCAGCAGCTTAAGGGGTTGGGGGAACACTGAAGCTTTCTTT. Based on the CDR3 plus reference TRBV7-6 and TRBJ1-1, the full variable domain is GAGVSQSPRYKVTKRGQDVALRCDPISGHVSLYWYRQALGQGPEFLTYFNYEAQQDKSGLPNDRFSAERPEGSISTLTIQRTEQRDSAMYRCASSLRGWGNTEAFFGQGTRLTVV.

This rearrangement joins TRBV6-4 to TRBJ2-1; 9 bases agree with TRBD2. The CDR3 spans 16 residues. In germline, CDR1 is MRHNA, CDR2 SNTAGT. The trim removed 0 bases at V and 4 bases at J, leaving 4 bases unmatched. CDR3 sequence (DNA): TGTGCCAGCAGTGACTCGCGGGAGGGCCCGTACAATGAGCAGTTCTTC. Amino acid sequence: CASSDSREGPYNEQFF.

This sequence joins TRBV27 and TRBJ1-4, with 8 bases that match TRBD1. CDR3 size: 14 residues. The V gene's germline CDR1 is MNHEY and CDR2 SMNVEV (reference sequence). The junction had 7 bases not matched to a gene; V was cut back by 6 bases and J by 7 bases. The chain's CDR3 is CASSPQGAGEKLFF. In nucleotides, the CDR3 is TGTGCCAGCAGCCCCCAGGGGGCCGGTGAAAAACTGTTTTTT.

The chain uses TRBV7-2 and TRBJ2-2; 7 nucleotides line up with TRBD2. The junction had 7 bases not matched to a gene; V was cut back by 1 base and J by 5 bases. CDR3 length: 16 residues. Germline lookup yields CDR1 SGHTA and CDR2 FQGNSA. CDR3 residues: CASSLVGGGPTGELFF. The DNA of the CDR3 is TGTGCCAGCAGCTTAGTGGGGGGAGGGCCAACCGGGGAGCTGTTTTTT.

This clone turned up a few times. This chain links TRBV2 with TRBJ2-7; possible D gene TRBD1, 6 bases. CDR1 is SNHLY, CDR2 FYNNEI, per germline. Deletions cut 2 bases from V and 2 bases from J, with 10 bases between. The CDR3 length is 14 residues. The CDR3 region has the DNA TGTGCCAGCAGTGAACAGGGGTCCGCCTACGAGCAGTACTTC. This gives the protein CASSEQGSAYEQYF. Using reference TRBV2 and TRBJ2-7 for the parts outside the CDR3, the full variable domain is EPEVTQTPSHQVTQMGQEVILRCVPISNHLYFYWYRQILGQKVEFLVSFYNNEISEKSEIFDDQFSVERPDGSNFTLKIRSTKLEDSAMYFCASSEQGSAYEQYFGPGTRLTVT.

This clone was detected only once. V usage is TRBV5-1 and J usage is TRBJ1-2; tentatively, D is TRBD1 (6 bases). The CDR3 loop spans 14 amino acids. V was cut by 4 bases and J by 3 bases, with 13 bases left in between. Per germline, CDR1 SGHRS and CDR2 YFSETQ. The CDR3 DNA reads as TGCGCCAGCAGCCTCGGACAGTCAGACTATGGCTACACCTTC. It specifies CASSLGQSDYGYTF. Full variable domain (missing parts from reference TRBV5-1 and TRBJ1-2): KAGVTQTPRYLIKTRGQQVTLSCSPISGHRSVSWYQQTPGQGLQFLFEYFSETQRNKGNFPGRFSGRQFSNSRSEMNVSTLELGDSALYLCASSLGQSDYGYTFGSGTRLTVV.

The chain couples TRBV19 to TRBJ2-1; D gene ambiguous. From germline, CDR1 is LNHDA and CDR2 SQIVND (reference sequence). This CDR3 is built from 12 residues. Trimming took off 5 bases at V and 8 bases at J, with 10 bases between the two ends. The CDR3 spells CASSLGFDEQFF. Here the CDR3 DNA reads TGTGCCAGTAGTTTGGGTTTCGATGAGCAGTTCTTC.

This clone turned up a few times. The V call is TRBV7-9, the J call TRBJ2-2, with 8 bases matching TRBD2. The CDR3 runs 16 residues. The germline gives CDR1 SEHNR, CDR2 FQNEAQ (reference sequence). Germline trimming cut 8 bases from V and 5 bases from J; bases unmatched to any gene: 13. Here the CDR3 reads CASESGGGARTGELFF. CDR3 DNA: TGTGCCAGCGAATCGGGAGGGGGGGCGAGGACCGGGGAGCTGTTTTTT.

This sequence joins TRBV27 and TRBJ2-1; D remains ambiguous. Germline V lookup: CDR1 MNHEY, CDR2 SMNVEV (reference sequence). The length of the CDR3 is 15 residues. V gave up 7 bases and J gave up 0 bases, with 13 bases separating them. The CDR3 DNA sequence: TGTGCCAGCAACCTCGACCGAAGCTCCTACAATGAGCAGTTCTTC. It translates to CASNLDRSSYNEQFF.

The CDR3, as DNA: TGTGCCAGCAGTGCTCCAGCAGTCCTGAACACTGAAGCTTTCTTT. Translating gives CASSAPAVLNTEAFF. V and J are TRBV2 and TRBJ1-1; D remains ambiguous. CDR3 length: 15 residues. The germline V gene has CDR1 SNHLY and CDR2 FYNNEI. Trimming removed 4 bases at V and 0 bases at J, with 12 bases between.

The gene calls are TRBV4-1 and TRBJ2-1, with 15 positions matching TRBD2. CDR1 MGHRA and CDR2 YSYEKL come from the germline V gene. The CDR3 runs to 17 residues. The J segment lost 9 bases and the V segment lost 2 bases, leaving 8 bases of the junction unmatched. CDR3 sequence reads: CASSQRTSGRGRSEQFF. In nucleotides, the CDR3 is TGCGCCAGCAGCCAACGGACTAGCGGGAGGGGGCGTAGTGAGCAGTTCTTC.

This chain uses TRBV7-2 with TRBJ1-3, with D perhaps TRBD1 (5 bases). The germline CDR1 and CDR2 sequences are SGHTA and FQGNSA. The CDR3 consists of 14 residues. Deletions cut 1 base from V and 2 bases from J, with 6 bases between. In nucleotides, the CDR3 is TGTGCCAGCAGCTTAGGCAGGGCTGGAAACACCATATATTTT. Amino acid sequence: CASSLGRAGNTIYF. The whole variable domain, remainder taken from reference TRBV7-2 and TRBJ1-3, is GAGVSQSPSNKVTEKGKDVELRCDPISGHTALYWYRQSLGQGLEFLIYFQGNSAPDKSGLPSDRFSAERTGGSVSTLTIQRTQQEDSAVYLCASSLGRAGNTIYFGEGSWLTVV.